A single sample gave rise to the 14 T cell receptor beta chains below, sequenced in a study of cytomegalovirus exposure and HLA in healthy donors. 13 Jbeta primers and 60 Vbeta primers were used for the PCR. Data came from immunoSEQ multiplex PCR; TCRdb stores just in-frame clones and leaves some out. There are 90,000 to 100,000 clones in the sample; roughly three quarters occur only once, and 7.5% to 9% lies in the top ten. The sequenced material came from PBMCs. Receptors were obtained from a female donor in good health and CMV-seronegative.

The chain employs TRBV19 and TRBJ2-5, with 16 bases aligning to TRBD2. With 6 bases clipped from V and 4 bases from J, the junction kept 11 bases outside the gene matches. The germline CDR1 and CDR2 sequences are LNHDA and SQIVND (reference sequence). The CDR3 sequence is 18 residues long. As DNA, the CDR3 is TGTGCCAGTAGCCCGAAGGGACTAGCGGGAGGGTACCGAGAGACCCAGTACTTC. Translated: CASSPKGLAGGYRETQYF.

This clone was detected a few times. The J gene is TRBJ1-2, the V gene TRBV14; a weak D match, TRBD1 (6 bases). CDR1 is SGHDN, CDR2 FVKESK, per germline. With 2 bases removed from V and 7 bases from J, the gap between germline ends came to 11 bases. This CDR3 has 13 residues. CDR3 DNA: TGTGCCAGCAGCCAAAACAGGGTGGGTGGCTACACCTTC. This encodes CASSQNRVGGYTF.

The chain employs TRBV9 and TRBJ2-1, with TRBD2 matching 7 bases. The CDR3 is made up of 16 amino acids. J was trimmed by 2 bases and V by 4 bases; bases with no gene match: 9. The germline V gene encodes CDR1 SGDLS and CDR2 YYNGEE. The CDR3 loop reads CASSSAAGRAYNEQFF. CDR3 sequence (DNA): TGTGCCAGCAGCTCCGCCGCGGGGAGGGCCTACAATGAGCAGTTCTTC.

This clone was seen a few times. The gene calls are TRBV6-5 and TRBJ1-1; TRBD1 might be the D (6 bases). The germline CDR1 and CDR2 sequences are MNHEY and SVGAGI. This CDR3 is 14 amino acids long. Trimming pared 0 bases from V and 5 bases from J, leaving 10 bases between. The CDR3 sequence: CASSYSTGRTEAFF. The CDR3 DNA is TGTGCCAGCAGTTACTCCACAGGGCGGACTGAAGCTTTCTTT.

The CDR3 DNA is TGTGCCAGCAGCTTAGCGCGACAGGGGGCAATCGGTAATTCACCCCTCCACTTT. This codes for CASSLARQGAIGNSPLHF. The V call is TRBV7-9, the J call TRBJ1-6; TRBD1 aligns across 10 bases. Per germline, CDR1 SEHNR and CDR2 FQNEAQ (reference sequence). CDR3 length: 18 amino acids. J lost 6 bases, V lost 0 bases, and 8 bases had no gene match. The whole variable domain, remainder taken from reference TRBV7-9 and TRBJ1-6, is DTGVSQNPRHKITKRGQNVTFRCDPISEHNRLYWYRQTLGQGPEFLTYFQNEAQLEKSRLLSDRFSAERPKGSFSTLEIQRTEQGDSAMYLCASSLARQGAIGNSPLHFGNGTRLTVT.

The chain employs TRBV4-2 and TRBJ1-5, with D possibly matching TRBD1 (5 bases). The CDR3 is 13 residues long. The V end lost 4 bases, the J end lost 9 bases, and 13 bases lay between the germline ends. CDR1 and CDR2 from the germline V gene are LGHNA and YNFKEQ. The CDR3 sequence is CASSPKLGGPQHF. The CDR3 DNA follows: TGTGCCAGCAGCCCCAAGTTGGGGGGGCCCCAGCATTTT.

The V gene is TRBV7-9, the J gene TRBJ2-3; 7 nucleotides agree with TRBD2. This CDR3 spans 16 amino acids. Trimming removed 4 bases from V and 0 bases from J; junction bases left unmatched: 7. Per germline, CDR1 SEHNR and CDR2 FQNEAQ (reference sequence). CDR3 sequence (DNA): TGTGCCAGCAGCTCCCCTGGGGGGGGGAGCACAGATACGCAGTATTTT. Amino acid sequence: CASSSPGGGSTDTQYF. The entire variable domain, with the rest obtained from reference TRBV7-9 and TRBJ2-3, is as follows: DTGVSQNPRHKITKRGQNVTFRCDPISEHNRLYWYRQTLGQGPEFLTYFQNEAQLEKSRLLSDRFSAERPKGSFSTLEIQRTEQGDSAMYLCASSSPGGGSTDTQYFGPGTRLTVL.

This clone turned up a few times. The chain carries TRBV30 and TRBJ1-1, with 8 nucleotides matching TRBD1. This CDR3 is built from 12 residues. From germline, CDR1 is GTSNPN and CDR2 SVGIG (reference sequence). V shed 1 base, J shed 10 bases, and the junction held 5 bases outside the gene matches. Written as DNA, the CDR3 is TGTGCCTGGAGTGCGACAGGGGCGAGAGCTTTCTTT. Its translation is CAWSATGARAFF.

This chain links TRBV6-5 with TRBJ2-1; possibly TRBD1 for D (6 bases). The CDR3 runs 16 residues. With 0 bases removed from V and 4 bases from J, the gap between germline ends came to 13 bases. Germline CDR1 is MNHEY and CDR2 is SVGAGI. Here the CDR3 reads CASSYSPGALYNEQFF. The CDR3 DNA is TGTGCCAGCAGTTACTCGCCAGGGGCACTATACAATGAGCAGTTCTTC.

This clone has only one observation. This rearrangement joins TRBV19 to TRBJ1-5; tentative D call: TRBD1 (5 bases). CDR3 size: 14 residues. Trimming took off 7 bases at V and 5 bases at J, with 15 bases between the two ends. In germline, CDR1 is LNHDA, CDR2 SQIVND (reference sequence). This CDR3 reads CASTLGDSYQPQHF. The DNA for the CDR3 is TGTGCCAGTACCCTCGGTGACAGTTATCAGCCCCAGCATTTT. The full variable domain, completed using reference TRBV19 and TRBJ1-5, is DGGITQSPKYLFRKEGQNVTLSCEQNLNHDAMYWYRQDPGQGLRLIYYSQIVNDFQKGDIAEGYSVSREKKESFPLTVTSAQKNPTAFYLCASTLGDSYQPQHFGDGTRLSIL.

The rearrangement uses TRBV7-8 and TRBJ1-1, with TRBD1 matching 9 bases. The CDR3 has 19 residues. Per the germline V gene, CDR1 is SGHVS and CDR2 is FQNEAQ. V shed 4 bases and J 2 bases; nucleotides not matched to a gene: 17. As DNA, the CDR3 is TGTGCCAGCAGCTCGATAACCCCCCGGGACAGGGCCTTAAACACTGAAGCTTTCTTT. Residues: CASSSITPRDRALNTEAFF.

The V gene is TRBV7-9, the J gene TRBJ1-6; D is unclear. This CDR3 region has 16 residues. V shed 0 bases and J shed 8 bases, with 14 bases lying between them. Per germline, CDR1 SEHNR and CDR2 FQNEAQ (reference sequence). In DNA form, the CDR3 reads TGTGCCAGCAGCTTAGCGCCAACTCCAACTGATTCACCCCTCCACTTT. Translating it yields CASSLAPTPTDSPLHF.

This clone was counted between two and nine times. The gene calls are TRBV27 and TRBJ2-5; 7 bases map to TRBD2. Looked up from germline, CDR1 is MNHEY and CDR2 is SMNVEV (reference sequence). V dropped 5 bases and J dropped 6; count of bases not matched to a gene: 9. This CDR3 contains 14 residues. The CDR3 DNA follows: TGTGCCAGCAGTCAAACTAGCGTTTTTAAGACCCAGTACTTC. It encodes CASSQTSVFKTQYF.

The genes are TRBV19 and TRBJ2-1; possible D gene TRBD2, 6 bases. CDR1 is LNHDA and CDR2 is SQIVND in the germline V gene (reference sequence). This CDR3 spans 14 amino acids. Trimming stripped 7 bases from V and 3 bases from J, with 13 bases between. The CDR3 DNA reads as TGTGCCAGTACGGAGCGGGCCTACTACAATGAGCAGTTCTTC. Translated, it gives CASTERAYYNEQFF.